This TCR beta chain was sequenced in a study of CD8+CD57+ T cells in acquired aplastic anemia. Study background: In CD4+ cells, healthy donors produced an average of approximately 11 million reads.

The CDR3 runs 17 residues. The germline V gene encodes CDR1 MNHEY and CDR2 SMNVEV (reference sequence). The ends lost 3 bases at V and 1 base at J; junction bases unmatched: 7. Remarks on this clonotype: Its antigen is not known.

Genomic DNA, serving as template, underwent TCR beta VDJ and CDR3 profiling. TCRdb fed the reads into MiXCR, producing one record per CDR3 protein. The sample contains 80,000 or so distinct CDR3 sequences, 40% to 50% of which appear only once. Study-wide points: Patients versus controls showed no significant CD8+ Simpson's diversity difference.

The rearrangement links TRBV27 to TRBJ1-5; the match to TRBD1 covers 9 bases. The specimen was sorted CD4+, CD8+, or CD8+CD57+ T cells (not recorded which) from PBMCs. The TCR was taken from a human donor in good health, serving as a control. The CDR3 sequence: CASSFLGDRVSNQPQHF. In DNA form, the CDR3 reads TGTGCCAGCAGTTTCCTCGGGGACAGGGTGAGCAATCAGCCCCAGCATTTT.